The 23 T cell receptor beta chains below were found in one sample sequenced in a study of T cell repertoires in cytomegalovirus infection. The antigens these receptors bind are not known. TCRdb reprocessed the reads via MiXCR and lists one record per CDR3 protein. The table has some 920,000 distinct CDR3 sequences, more than 25% seen once; the top ten hold over 12%. The sample consisted of cultured CD8+ T cells from PBMCs, taken from culture after CMV antigen stimulation. These receptors were collected from a human donor in good health (CMV status not recorded). Some clones in this sample may be carry-over from other donors' samples.

Only a few counts were recorded for this clonotype. CDR3 region: CASRTPGRSNQPQHF. The CDR3 nucleotides read TGTGCCAGTCGTACGCCGGGACGTTCCAATCAGCCCCAGCATTTT. The rearrangement uses TRBV19 and TRBJ1-5; weak D call: TRBD1 (5 bases). V was pared by 8 bases and J by 3 bases, with 17 bases between. This CDR3 is 15 amino acids long. CDR1 and CDR2 (germline): LNHDA, SQIVND (reference sequence). The full variable domain, with the rest looked up from reference TRBV19 and TRBJ1-5, is DGGITQSPKYLFRKEGQNVTLSCEQNLNHDAMYWYRQDPGQGLRLIYYSQIVNDFQKGDIAEGYSVSREKKESFPLTVTSAQKNPTAFYLCASRTPGRSNQPQHFGDGTRLSIL.

There are a few counts of this clonotype. This chain joins TRBV19 and TRBJ2-7; D is undetermined. CDR3 length: 13 residues. Germline assignment: CDR1 LNHDA and CDR2 SQIVND (reference sequence). Trimming shortened V by 2 bases and J by 7 bases, and 12 bases separated the two germline ends. The CDR3 here is CASSIYRFKEQYF. The CDR3, as DNA: TGTGCCAGTAGTATATACCGGTTTAAAGAGCAGTACTTC.

The chain carries TRBV5-1 and TRBJ2-1; D call uncertain. Germline assignment: CDR1 SGHRS and CDR2 YFSETQ. The germline V and J ends were trimmed by 6 bases and 7 bases, with 20 bases remaining between them. The CDR3 spans 15 residues. Here the CDR3 DNA reads TGCGCCAGCAACCCTTCGGTCGCTGATGGGAATGAGCAGTTCTTC. Its protein is CASNPSVADGNEQFF.

The gene calls are TRBV15 and TRBJ1-4, with D possibly matching TRBD1 (5 bases). The CDR3 has 14 residues. CDR1 is LNHNV, CDR2 YYDKDF, per germline (reference sequence). V shed 5 bases and J shed 5 bases, with 12 bases lying between them. The CDR3 nucleotides read TGTGCCACCAGCTCTGGGACTCTAAATGAAAAACTGTTTTTT. Translation gives CATSSGTLNEKLFF. The full variable domain, completed using reference TRBV15 and TRBJ1-4, is DAMVIQNPRYQVTQFGKPVTLSCSQTLNHNVMYWYQQKSSQAPKLLFHYYDKDFNNEADTPDNFQSRRPNTSFCFLDIRSPGLGDTAMYLCATSSGTLNEKLFFGSGTQLSVL.

This clonotype was counted a few times. J is TRBJ1-1 and V is TRBV27; tentatively, D is TRBD1 (5 bases). The CDR3 is 13 amino acids. V gave up 7 bases and J gave up 3 bases, with 12 bases separating them. Germline values: CDR1 MNHEY, CDR2 SMNVEV (reference sequence). This CDR3 is CASMRGRYTEAFF. The CDR3 DNA reads TGTGCCAGCATGCGGGGGAGGTACACTGAAGCTTTCTTT.

The rearrangement uses TRBV7-9 and TRBJ1-2; 12 bases align to TRBD1. Germline CDR1 reads SEHNR; CDR2 reads FQNEAQ (reference sequence). This CDR3 is 17 amino acids long. Unmatched junction bases numbered 13, after V lost 3 bases and J lost 8 bases. This chain's CDR3 is CASSLPLSGQGAEGYTF. The CDR3 coding sequence is TGTGCCAGCAGCTTGCCGCTTTCGGGACAGGGGGCGGAGGGCTACACCTTC.

The chain has TRBV4-3 and TRBJ2-3; D is undetermined. The CDR3 runs 13 residues. Trimming left V 1 base short and J 3 bases short, with 5 bases between. Germline loops: CDR1 LGHNA, CDR2 YSLEER. The CDR3 is CASSQVVTDTQYF. CDR3 coding DNA: TGCGCCAGCAGCCAAGTGGTGACAGATACGCAGTATTTT.

Points on this clonotype: The CDR3 carries no conserved terminal phenylalanine or tryptophan, so it likely arises from a read error. The DNA is omitted, as the CDR3 cannot be located on it reliably, and the CDR3 follows TCRdb's listing. The chain carries TRBV2 and TRBJ1-2. With termini counted, the CDR3 has 10 amino acids. CDR1 and CDR2 from the germline V gene are SNHLY and FYNNEI. The CDR3 spells CASPPGLRFG.

The chain employs TRBV6-2 or TRBV6-3 and TRBJ2-1; D gene unclear. V gave up 0 bases and J gave up 9 bases, with 12 bases separating them. This CDR3 has 14 amino acids. Germline CDR1 is MNHEY and CDR2 is SVGEGT. The CDR3 bases are TGTGCCAGCAGTTACTCGGATCTCTGGAGTGAGCAGTTCTTC. It encodes CASSYSDLWSEQFF.

The V call is TRBV6-5, the J call TRBJ2-2; possible D gene TRBD2, 5 bases. V shed 6 bases and J shed 13 bases, with 15 bases lying between them. This CDR3 is built from 12 residues. Germline CDR1 reads MNHEY; CDR2 reads SVGAGI. In DNA form, the CDR3 reads TGTGCCAGCAGCGGAGGCCCATTGGGGCTGTTTTTT. It specifies CASSGGPLGLFF.

This clonotype was counted only a few times. The chain links TRBV6-6 to TRBJ1-6; D gene uncertain. The V end was cut by 2 bases, the J end by 4 bases, with 12 bases between. CDR3 size: 16 residues. Germline V gives CDR1 MNHNY, CDR2 SVGAGI (reference sequence). The CDR3 DNA sequence: TGTGCCAGCAGTTACCTGGAACCCAAATATAATTCACCCCTCCACTTT. Translated, it gives CASSYLEPKYNSPLHF.

This clonotype was seen more than once but under ten times. The rearrangement uses TRBV28 and TRBJ2-5; maybe TRBD2 (7 bases). Germline-derived CDR1 and CDR2 are MDHEN and SYDVKM. This CDR3 is built from 15 residues. V was clipped by 5 bases and J by 4 bases, with 17 bases between them. CDR3 nucleotide sequence: TGTGCCAGCAGTACCAAATGGGGGGGGGCAGAGACCCAGTACTTC. Its protein product is CASSTKWGGAETQYF.

Written as DNA, the CDR3 is TGTGCCAGCTCACCACGGCTCGGGGGAGGCGTGAACACTGAAGCTTTCTTT. This translates into CASSPRLGGGVNTEAFF. The chain recombines TRBV18 with TRBJ1-1; D perhaps matches TRBD1 (5 bases). In germline, CDR1 is KGHSH, CDR2 LQKENI. The V end was cut by 1 base, the J end by 0 bases, with 15 bases between. The CDR3 runs 17 residues. Drawing the rest from reference TRBV18 and TRBJ1-1, the complete variable domain is NAGVMQNPRHLVRRRGQEARLRCSPMKGHSHVYWYRQLPEEGLKFMVYLQKENIIDESGMPKERFSAEFPKEGPSILRIQQVVRGDSAAYFCASSPRLGGGVNTEAFFGQGTRLTVV.

This clonotype appeared many times. This rearrangement joins TRBV10-3 to TRBJ2-3; 11 bases align to TRBD2. The CDR3 totals 15 residues. The trim removed 6 bases at V and 6 bases at J, leaving 8 bases unmatched. Germline V gene sequence: CDR1 ENHRY, CDR2 SYGVKD. CDR3 residues: CAIRGLAAPRDTQYF. The CDR3 nucleotides read TGTGCCATCAGGGGACTAGCGGCGCCGCGGGATACGCAGTATTTT.

Here the CDR3 DNA reads TGTGCCAGCAGTGGGACAGGGCGTCAGCCCCAGCATTTT. As protein: CASSGTGRQPQHF. The chain joins TRBV2 to TRBJ1-5, with 8 bases lining up with TRBD1. Germline lookup yields CDR1 SNHLY and CDR2 FYNNEI. There are 13 residues in the CDR3. V shed 4 bases, J shed 6 bases, and the junction held 2 bases outside the gene matches.

This chain uses TRBV10-3 with TRBJ2-2; TRBD1 matches at 7 bases. Germline V gene lookup returns CDR1 ENHRY and CDR2 SYGVKD. The trim removed 10 bases at V and 0 bases at J, leaving 5 bases unmatched. The CDR3 totals 14 residues. This CDR3 reads CATLGQSNTGELFF. CDR3 nucleotide sequence: TGTGCCACCTTGGGACAGTCGAACACCGGGGAGCTGTTTTTT.

CDR3 in amino acids: CASSPPRGLNQPQHF. The CDR3 DNA reads as TGTGCCAGCAGTCCCCCCCGGGGATTGAATCAGCCCCAGCATTTT. The rearrangement links TRBV12-3 or TRBV12-4 to TRBJ1-5; D uncertain. The CDR3 extends over 15 amino acids. With 5 bases removed from V and 4 bases from J, the gap between germline ends came to 15 bases.

This clonotype was counted a few times. V gene TRBV7-6 combines with J gene TRBJ2-3; perhaps TRBD1 as D (6 bases). The CDR3 covers 15 residues. Trimming stripped 2 bases from V and 7 bases from J, with 16 bases between. Germline V CDR1 and CDR2: SGHVS, FNYEAQ. CDR3 region: CASSLPGHLGYTQYF. DNA for the CDR3: TGTGCCAGCAGCTTACCGGGACACCTCGGATATACGCAGTATTTT.

The V gene is TRBV27, the J gene TRBJ2-7; the match to TRBD1 covers 11 bases. The junction had 9 bases not matched to a gene; V was cut back by 6 bases and J by 5 bases. This CDR3 is 15 amino acids long. The germline V gene encodes CDR1 MNHEY and CDR2 SMNVEV (reference sequence). The CDR3 protein is CASSLTGTGGHEQYV. CDR3 bases: TGTGCCAGCAGCCTAACCGGGACAGGGGGACACGAGCAGTACGTC.

The table lists this clonotype with a few counts. The V call is TRBV29-1, the J call TRBJ1-2; D perhaps matches TRBD1 (5 bases). V lost 4 bases and J 5 bases, leaving 14 bases between the germline ends. The CDR3 is 13 residues long. The germline V gene has CDR1 SQVTM and CDR2 ANQGSEA. CDR3 in DNA: TGCAGCGTTGTAGGGGATGGAGGGTATGGCTACACCTTC. Encoded protein: CSVVGDGGYGYTF.

In this sample, this clonotype turned up a few times. The chain couples TRBV6-5 to TRBJ2-2, with 9 bases lining up with TRBD1. The CDR3 runs 15 residues. Germline CDR1 and CDR2: MNHEY and SVGAGI. The V gene end was trimmed by 7 bases and the J gene end by 7 bases; junction bases not matched to a gene: 10. CDR3 DNA: TGTGCCAGCACCGGGGACAGGGTCGAGGTCGGGGAGCTGTTTTTT. Amino acid sequence: CASTGDRVEVGELFF.

The rearrangement links TRBV12-3 or TRBV12-4 to TRBJ2-1, with 7 bases that match TRBD2. With V trimmed by 3 bases and J by 8 bases, 4 bases remained unmatched. The CDR3 covers 13 residues. The CDR3 is CASSFPSGDEQFF. In DNA, the CDR3 is TGTGCCAGCAGTTTCCCCAGCGGGGATGAGCAGTTCTTC.

The sample holds many counts of this clonotype. The V call is TRBV12-3 or TRBV12-4, the J call TRBJ1-1; tentatively, D is TRBD1 (6 bases). CDR3 length: 11 amino acids. Between the trimmed V and J ends, which lost 6 bases and 5 bases, there was a span of 7 bases. The CDR3 sequence is CASSQGTEAFF. The DNA for the CDR3 is TGTGCCAGCAGCCAGGGGACTGAAGCTTTCTTT.